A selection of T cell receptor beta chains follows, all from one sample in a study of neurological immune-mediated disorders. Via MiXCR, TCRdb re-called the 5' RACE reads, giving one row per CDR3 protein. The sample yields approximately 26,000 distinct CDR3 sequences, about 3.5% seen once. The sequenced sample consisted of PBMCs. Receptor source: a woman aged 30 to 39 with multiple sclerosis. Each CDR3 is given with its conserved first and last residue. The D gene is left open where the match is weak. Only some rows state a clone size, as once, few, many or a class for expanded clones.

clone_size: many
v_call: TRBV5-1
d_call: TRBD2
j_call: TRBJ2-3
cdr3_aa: CASRVGRTSGGTDTQYF
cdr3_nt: TGCGCCAGCAGGGTTGGAAGGACTAGCGGGGGCACAGATACGCAGTATTTT

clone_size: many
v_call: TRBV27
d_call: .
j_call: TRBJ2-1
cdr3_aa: CASSLVGLVDEQFF
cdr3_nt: TGTGCCAGCAGTTTGGTAGGCCTAGTTGACGAGCAGTTCTTC

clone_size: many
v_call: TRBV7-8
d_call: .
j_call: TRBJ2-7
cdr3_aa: CASSEQTPGQYF
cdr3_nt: TGTGCCAGCAGCGAACAGACCCCCGGGCAGTACTTC

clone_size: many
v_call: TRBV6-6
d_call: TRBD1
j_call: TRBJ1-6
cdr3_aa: CASTSTGNSPLHF
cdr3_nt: TGTGCCAGCACCTCGACAGGGAATTCACCCCTCCACTTT

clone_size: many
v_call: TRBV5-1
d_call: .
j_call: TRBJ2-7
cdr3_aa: CASSFTGTSYEQYF
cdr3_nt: TGCGCCAGCAGCTTCACAGGGACCTCCTACGAGCAGTACTTC

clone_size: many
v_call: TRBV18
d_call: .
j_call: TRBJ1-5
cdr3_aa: CASSPQGAGGQPQHF
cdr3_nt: TGTGCCAGCTCACCACAAGGGGCCGGTGGTCAGCCCCAGCATTTT

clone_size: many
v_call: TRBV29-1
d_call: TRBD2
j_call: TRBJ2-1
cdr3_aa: CSVLAGAYNEQFF
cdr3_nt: TGCAGCGTGCTAGCGGGAGCTTACAATGAGCAGTTCTTC

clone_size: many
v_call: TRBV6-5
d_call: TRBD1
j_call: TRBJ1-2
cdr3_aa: CASSPQTGGNYGYTF
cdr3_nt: TGTGCCAGCAGTCCCCAGACAGGGGGCAACTATGGCTACACCTTC

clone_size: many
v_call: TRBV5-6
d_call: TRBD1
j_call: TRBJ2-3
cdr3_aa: CASSLARDRGGTDTQYF
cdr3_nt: TGTGCCAGCAGCTTGGCCCGCGACAGGGGGGGCACAGATACGCAGTATTTT

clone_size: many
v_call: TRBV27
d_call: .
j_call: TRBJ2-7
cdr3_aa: CASRPAGKASYEQYF
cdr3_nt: TGTGCCAGCAGGCCTGCGGGCAAAGCATCCTACGAGCAGTACTTC

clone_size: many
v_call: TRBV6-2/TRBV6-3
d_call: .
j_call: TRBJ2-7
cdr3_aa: CASSSPRTLYEQYF
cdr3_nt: TGTGCCAGCAGTTCTCCCAGGACCCTCTACGAGCAGTACTTC

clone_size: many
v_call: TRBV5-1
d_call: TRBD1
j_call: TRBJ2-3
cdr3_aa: CASSLLGTGFADTQYF
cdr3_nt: TGCGCCAGCAGCTTGTTGGGGACAGGGTTTGCAGATACGCAGTATTTT

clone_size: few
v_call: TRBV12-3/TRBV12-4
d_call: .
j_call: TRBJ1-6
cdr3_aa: CASSFGGHYSPLNF
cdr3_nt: TGTGCCAGCAGTTTCGGGGGGCACTATTCACCCCTCAACTTT

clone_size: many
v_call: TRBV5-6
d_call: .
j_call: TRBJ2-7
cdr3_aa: CASSLPFYGAYEQYF
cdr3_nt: TGTGCCAGCAGCTTGCCGTTTTATGGGGCCTACGAGCAGTACTTC

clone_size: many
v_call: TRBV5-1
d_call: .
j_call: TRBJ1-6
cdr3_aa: CASSLAGGWNSPLNF
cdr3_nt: TGCGCCAGCAGCTTGGCTGGGGGCTGGAATTCACCCCTCAACTTT

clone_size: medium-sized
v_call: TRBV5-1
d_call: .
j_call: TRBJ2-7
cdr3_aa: CASSPRPSFEQYF
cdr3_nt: TGCGCCAGCAGTCCTCGACCCTCCTTCGAGCAGTACTTC

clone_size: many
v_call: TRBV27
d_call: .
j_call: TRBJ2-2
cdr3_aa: CASSLRLNTGELFF
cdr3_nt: TGTGCCAGCAGTTTAAGGCTTAACACCGGGGAGCTGTTTTTT

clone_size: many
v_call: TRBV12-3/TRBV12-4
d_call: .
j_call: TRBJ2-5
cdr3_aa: CASSFWGLRQETQYF
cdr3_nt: TGTGCCAGCAGTTTCTGGGGGTTGAGGCAAGAGACCCAGTACTTC

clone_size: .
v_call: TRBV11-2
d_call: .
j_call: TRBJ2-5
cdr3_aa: CASSPSGDRETQYF
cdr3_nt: TGTGCCAGCAGCCCCTCAGGGGACCGGGAGACCCAGTACTTC

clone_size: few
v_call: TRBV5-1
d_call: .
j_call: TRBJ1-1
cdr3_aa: CASSTDPGDGTEAFF
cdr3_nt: TGCGCCAGCAGCACCGACCCGGGGGACGGTACTGAAGCTTTCTTT

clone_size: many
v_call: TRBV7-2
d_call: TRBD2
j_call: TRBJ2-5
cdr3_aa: CASSLGLAGVETQYF
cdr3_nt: TGTGCCAGCAGCTTGGGACTAGCGGGAGTAGAGACCCAGTACTTC

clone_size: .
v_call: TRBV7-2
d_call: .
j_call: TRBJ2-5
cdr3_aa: CASSSSPNTGRETQYF
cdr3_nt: TGTGCCAGCAGCTCTTCTCCCAACACGGGGAGGGAGACCCAGTACTTC

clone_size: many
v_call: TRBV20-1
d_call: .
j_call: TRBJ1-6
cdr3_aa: CSARDQDQGLNSPLHF
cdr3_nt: TGCAGTGCTAGAGATCAAGACCAGGGGTTAAATTCACCCCTCCACTTT

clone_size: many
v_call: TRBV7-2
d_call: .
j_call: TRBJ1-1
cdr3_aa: CASSLATVQGTEAFF
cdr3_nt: TGTGCCAGCAGCTTAGCTACTGTCCAGGGCACTGAAGCTTTCTTT

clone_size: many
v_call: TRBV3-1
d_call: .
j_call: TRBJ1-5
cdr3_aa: CASSQMVDQPQHF
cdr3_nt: TGTGCCAGCAGCCAAATGGTAGATCAGCCCCAGCATTTT

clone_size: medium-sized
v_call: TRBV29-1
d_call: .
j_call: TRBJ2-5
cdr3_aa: CSVELSGVETQYF
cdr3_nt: TGCAGCGTTGAGCTGTCGGGAGTCGAGACCCAGTACTTC

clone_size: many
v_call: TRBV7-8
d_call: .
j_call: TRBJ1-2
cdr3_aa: CASSFEPRRGANYGYTF
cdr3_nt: TGTGCCAGCAGCTTTGAGCCTCGCAGGGGTGCTAACTATGGCTACACCTTC

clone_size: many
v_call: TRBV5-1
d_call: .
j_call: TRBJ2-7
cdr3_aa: CASGRDREPTYEQYF
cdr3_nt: TGCGCCAGCGGTCGGGACCGGGAGCCCACCTACGAGCAGTACTTC

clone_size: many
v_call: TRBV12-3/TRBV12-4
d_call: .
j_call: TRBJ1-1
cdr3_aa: CASSLGTEANTEAFF
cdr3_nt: TGTGCCAGCAGTTTAGGGACAGAGGCCAACACTGAAGCTTTCTTT

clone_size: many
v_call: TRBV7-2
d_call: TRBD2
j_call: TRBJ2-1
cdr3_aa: CASSFQAGEVRNEQFF
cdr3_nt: TGTGCCAGCAGCTTCCAAGCGGGAGAAGTGAGGAATGAGCAGTTCTTC

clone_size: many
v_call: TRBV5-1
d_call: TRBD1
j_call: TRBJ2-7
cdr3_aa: CASSSRAGGGYEQYF
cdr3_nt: TGCGCCAGCAGCTCGCGGGCAGGGGGCGGCTACGAGCAGTACTTC

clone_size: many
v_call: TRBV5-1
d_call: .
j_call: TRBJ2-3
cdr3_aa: CASSWDGTDTQYF
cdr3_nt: TGCGCCAGCAGCTGGGACGGCACAGATACGCAGTATTTT

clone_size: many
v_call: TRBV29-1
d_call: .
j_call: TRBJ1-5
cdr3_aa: CSAAGTWGQHF
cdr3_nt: TGCAGCGCTGCTGGGACCTGGGGCCAGCATTTT

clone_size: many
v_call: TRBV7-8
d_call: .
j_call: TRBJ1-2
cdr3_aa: CASSLAGVNYGYTF
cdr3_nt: TGTGCCAGCAGCTTAGCTGGGGTTAACTATGGCTACACCTTC

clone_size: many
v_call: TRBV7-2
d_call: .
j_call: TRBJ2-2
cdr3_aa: CASSLGPLEFGELFF
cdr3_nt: TGTGCCAGCAGCTTAGGACCTCTAGAATTCGGGGAGCTGTTTTTT

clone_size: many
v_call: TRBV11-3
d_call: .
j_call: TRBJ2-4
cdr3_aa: CASQGGAKNIQYF
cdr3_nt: TGTGCCTCGCAGGGGGGAGCCAAAAACATTCAGTACTTC

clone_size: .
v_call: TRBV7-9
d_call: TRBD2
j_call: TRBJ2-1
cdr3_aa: CASSLRAREFGRNEQFF
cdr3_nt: TGTGCCAGCAGCTTAAGAGCGCGGGAGTTCGGTCGGAATGAGCAGTTCTTC

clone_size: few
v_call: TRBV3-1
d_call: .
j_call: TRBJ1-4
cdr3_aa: CASSPQENREKLFF
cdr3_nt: TGTGCCAGCAGTCCACAGGAGAATCGGGAAAAACTGTTTTTT

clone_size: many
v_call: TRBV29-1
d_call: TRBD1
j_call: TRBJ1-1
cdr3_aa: CSVEQGAEAFF
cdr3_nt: TGCAGCGTTGAACAGGGGGCTGAAGCTTTCTTT

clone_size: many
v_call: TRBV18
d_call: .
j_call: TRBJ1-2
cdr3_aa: CASSTQGASGYTF
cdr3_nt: TGTGCCAGCTCAACACAGGGAGCGTCGGGCTACACCTTC

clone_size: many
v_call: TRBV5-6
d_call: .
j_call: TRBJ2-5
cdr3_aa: CASSSYRHGPGTQYF
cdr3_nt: TGTGCCAGCAGTTCCTACCGACACGGTCCCGGGACCCAGTACTTC

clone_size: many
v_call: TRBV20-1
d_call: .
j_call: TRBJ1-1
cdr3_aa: CSANQGFWNTEAFF
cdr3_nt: TGCAGTGCTAACCAGGGGTTTTGGAACACTGAAGCTTTCTTT

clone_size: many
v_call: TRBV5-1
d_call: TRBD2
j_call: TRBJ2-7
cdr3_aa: CASSLPRTSGTNKRYEQYF
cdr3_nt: TGCGCCAGCAGCTTGCCGAGGACTAGCGGGACCAATAAGCGTTACGAGCAGTACTTC

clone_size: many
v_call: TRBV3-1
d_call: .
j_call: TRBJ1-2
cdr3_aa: CASSQAGSNYGYTF
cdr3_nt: TGTGCCAGCAGCCAGGCAGGTTCGAACTATGGCTACACCTTC

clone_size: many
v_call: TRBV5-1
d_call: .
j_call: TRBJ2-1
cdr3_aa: CASSLGGRDQNEQFF
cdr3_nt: TGCGCCAGCAGCTTGGGGGGTCGGGACCAGAATGAGCAGTTCTTC

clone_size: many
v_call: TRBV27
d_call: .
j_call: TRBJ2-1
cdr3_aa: CASSLSEDNEQFF
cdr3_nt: TGTGCCAGCAGTTTGAGTGAGGACAATGAGCAGTTCTTC

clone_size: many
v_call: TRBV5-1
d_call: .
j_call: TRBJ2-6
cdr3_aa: CASSFGPGTGANVLTF
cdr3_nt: TGCGCCAGCAGCTTTGGTCCCGGGACTGGGGCCAACGTCCTGACTTTC

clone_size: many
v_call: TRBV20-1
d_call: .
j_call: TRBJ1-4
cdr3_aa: CSASRGGLIMKKLFF
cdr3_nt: TGCAGTGCTAGTAGAGGCGGACTGATAATGAAGAAACTGTTTTTT

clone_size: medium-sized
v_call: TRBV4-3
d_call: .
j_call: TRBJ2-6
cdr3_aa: CASSQGRFVSGANVLTF
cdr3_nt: TGCGCCAGCAGCCAAGGGCGGTTTGTCTCTGGGGCCAACGTCCTGACTTTC

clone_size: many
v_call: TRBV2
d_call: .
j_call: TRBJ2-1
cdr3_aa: CASAISTLEQFF
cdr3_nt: TGTGCCAGCGCCATTTCGACGTTGGAGCAGTTCTTC

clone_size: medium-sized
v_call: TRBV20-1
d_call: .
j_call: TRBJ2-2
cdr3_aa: CSAPLPPRPPGLFF
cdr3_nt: TGCAGTGCCCCCCTTCCCCCCCGTCCGCCAGGGCTGTTTTTT

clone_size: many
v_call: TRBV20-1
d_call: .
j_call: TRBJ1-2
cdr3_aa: CSASSDYGYTF
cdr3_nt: TGCAGTGCTAGTTCGGATTATGGCTACACCTTC

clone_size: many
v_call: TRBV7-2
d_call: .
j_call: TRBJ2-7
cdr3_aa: CASSFLDRREQYF
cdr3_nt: TGTGCCAGCAGCTTTTTAGATCGGAGAGAGCAGTACTTC

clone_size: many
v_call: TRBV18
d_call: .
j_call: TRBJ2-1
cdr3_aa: CASSRGGWRDDNEQFF
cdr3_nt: TGTGCCAGCTCACGTGGTGGTTGGCGGGATGACAATGAGCAGTTCTTC